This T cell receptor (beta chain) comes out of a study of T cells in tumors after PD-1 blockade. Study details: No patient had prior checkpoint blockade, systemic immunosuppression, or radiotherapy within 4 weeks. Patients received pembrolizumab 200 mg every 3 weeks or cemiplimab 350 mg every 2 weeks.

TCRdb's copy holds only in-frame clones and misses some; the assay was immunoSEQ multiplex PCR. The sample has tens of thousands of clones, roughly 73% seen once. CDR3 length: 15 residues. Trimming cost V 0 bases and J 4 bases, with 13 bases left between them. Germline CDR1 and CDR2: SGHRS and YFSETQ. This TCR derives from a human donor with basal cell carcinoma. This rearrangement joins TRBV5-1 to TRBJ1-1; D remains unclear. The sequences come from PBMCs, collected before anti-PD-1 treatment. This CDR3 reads CASSLDNPGFTEAFF. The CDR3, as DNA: TGCGCCAGCAGCTTGGACAACCCGGGATTCACTGAAGCTTTCTTT.